What follows is one T cell receptor (beta chain) and its context. The PCR contained 60 Vbeta and 13 Jbeta primers. Clones were read by immunoSEQ multiplex PCR, and TCRdb kept only the in-frame ones, dropping some. The sample records 150,000 to 200,000 clones, about 83% being singletons. Per the germline V gene, CDR1 is SEHNR and CDR2 is FQNEAQ (reference sequence). The CDR3 is 16 amino acids. V lost 0 bases, J lost 4 bases, and 12 bases lay in between. The sample comes from a study of cytomegalovirus exposure and HLA in healthy donors. This sequence joins TRBV7-9 and TRBJ1-4; a weak D match, TRBD1 (6 bases). The receptor was derived from a female donor in good health and CMV-seronegative. Sequencing was carried out using PBMCs. The CDR3 is CASSLARGGHNEKLFF. Here the CDR3 DNA reads TGTGCCAGCAGCTTAGCGCGAGGGGGTCATAATGAAAAACTGTTTTTT.